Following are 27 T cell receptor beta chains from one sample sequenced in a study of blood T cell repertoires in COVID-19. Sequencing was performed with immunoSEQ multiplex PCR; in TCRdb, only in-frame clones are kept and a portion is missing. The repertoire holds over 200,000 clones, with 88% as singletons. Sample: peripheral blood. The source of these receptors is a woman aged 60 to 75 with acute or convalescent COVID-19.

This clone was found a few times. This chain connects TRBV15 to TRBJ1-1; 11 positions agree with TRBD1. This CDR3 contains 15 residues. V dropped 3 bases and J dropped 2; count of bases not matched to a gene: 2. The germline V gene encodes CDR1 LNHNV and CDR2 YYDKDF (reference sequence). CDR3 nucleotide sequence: TGTGCCACCAGCAGGGACAGGGGGCTTAACACTGAAGCTTTCTTT. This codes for CATSRDRGLNTEAFF.

For the CDR3, the DNA is TGTGCCAGCAGGGGGACAGTCCAAGAGACCCAGTACTTC. Translation: CASRGTVQETQYF. This chain links TRBV6-5 with TRBJ2-5; 7 bases map to TRBD1. The J segment lost 1 base and the V segment lost 6 bases, leaving 2 bases of the junction unmatched. The CDR3 contains 13 residues. From germline, CDR1 is MNHEY and CDR2 SVGAGI.

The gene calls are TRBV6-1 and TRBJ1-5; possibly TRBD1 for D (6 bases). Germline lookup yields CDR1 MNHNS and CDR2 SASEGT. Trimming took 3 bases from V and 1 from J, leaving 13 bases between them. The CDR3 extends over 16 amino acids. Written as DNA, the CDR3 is TGTGCCAGCAGTGACTTACAGGGAATCAGCAATCAGCCCCAGCATTTT. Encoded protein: CASSDLQGISNQPQHF.

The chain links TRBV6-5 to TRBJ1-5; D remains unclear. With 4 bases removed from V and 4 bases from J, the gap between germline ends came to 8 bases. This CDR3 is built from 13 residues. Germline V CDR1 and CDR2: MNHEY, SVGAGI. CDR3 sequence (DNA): TGTGCCAGCAGTTTGCTCCGGAATCAGCCCCAGCATTTT. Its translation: CASSLLRNQPQHF.

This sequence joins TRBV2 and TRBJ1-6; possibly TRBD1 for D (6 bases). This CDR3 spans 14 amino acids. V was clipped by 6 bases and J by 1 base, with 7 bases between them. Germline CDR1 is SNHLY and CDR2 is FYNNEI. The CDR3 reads CASRRGSYNSPLHF. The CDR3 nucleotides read TGTGCCAGCAGAAGGGGGTCCTATAATTCACCCCTCCACTTT.

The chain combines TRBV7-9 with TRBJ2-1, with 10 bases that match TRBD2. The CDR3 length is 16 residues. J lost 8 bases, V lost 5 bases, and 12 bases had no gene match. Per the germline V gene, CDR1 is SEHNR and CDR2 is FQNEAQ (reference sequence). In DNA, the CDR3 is TGTGCCAGCAGCCCCGGGGACCAGCGGGGGGGCGATGAGCAGTTCTTC. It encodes CASSPGDQRGGDEQFF.

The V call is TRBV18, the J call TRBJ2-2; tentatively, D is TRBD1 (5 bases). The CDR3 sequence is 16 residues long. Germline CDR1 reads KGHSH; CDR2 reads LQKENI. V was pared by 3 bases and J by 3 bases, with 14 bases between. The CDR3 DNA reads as TGTGCCAGCTCACCGTTCGACAGAGTGGACACCGGGGAGCTGTTTTTT. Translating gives CASSPFDRVDTGELFF.

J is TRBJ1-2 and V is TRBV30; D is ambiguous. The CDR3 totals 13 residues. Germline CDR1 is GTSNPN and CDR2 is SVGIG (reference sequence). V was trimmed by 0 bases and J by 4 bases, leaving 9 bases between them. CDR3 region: CAWSVSSFYGYTF. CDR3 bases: TGTGCCTGGAGTGTTTCCTCCTTCTATGGCTACACCTTC.

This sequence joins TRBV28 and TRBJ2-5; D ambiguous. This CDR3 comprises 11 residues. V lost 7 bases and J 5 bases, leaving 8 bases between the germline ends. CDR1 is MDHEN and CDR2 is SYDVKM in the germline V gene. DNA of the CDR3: TGTGCCAGCACCCTGGAGGAGACCCAGTACTTC. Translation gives CASTLEETQYF.

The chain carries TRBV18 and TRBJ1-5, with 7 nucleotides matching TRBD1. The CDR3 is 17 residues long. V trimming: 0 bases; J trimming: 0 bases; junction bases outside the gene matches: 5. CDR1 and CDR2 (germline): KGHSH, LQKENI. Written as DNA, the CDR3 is TGTGCCAGCTCACCACCCGGGACAGAGTATAGCAATCAGCCCCAGCATTTT. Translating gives CASSPPGTEYSNQPQHF. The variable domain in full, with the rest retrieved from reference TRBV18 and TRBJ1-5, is NAGVMQNPRHLVRRRGQEARLRCSPMKGHSHVYWYRQLPEEGLKFMVYLQKENIIDESGMPKERFSAEFPKEGPSILRIQQVVRGDSAAYFCASSPPGTEYSNQPQHFGDGTRLSIL.

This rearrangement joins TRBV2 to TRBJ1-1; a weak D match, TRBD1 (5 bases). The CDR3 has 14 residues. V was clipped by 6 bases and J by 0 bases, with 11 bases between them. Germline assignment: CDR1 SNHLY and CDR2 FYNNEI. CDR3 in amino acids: CASRQGDLNTEAFF. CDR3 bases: TGTGCCAGCAGACAAGGGGACTTGAACACTGAAGCTTTCTTT.

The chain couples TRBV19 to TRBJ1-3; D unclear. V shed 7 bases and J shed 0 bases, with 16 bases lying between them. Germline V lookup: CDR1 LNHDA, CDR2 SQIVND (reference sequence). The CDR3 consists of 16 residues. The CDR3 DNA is TGTGCCAGTACCCAACTTTCGGGAAACTCTGGAAACACCATATATTTT. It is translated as CASTQLSGNSGNTIYF.

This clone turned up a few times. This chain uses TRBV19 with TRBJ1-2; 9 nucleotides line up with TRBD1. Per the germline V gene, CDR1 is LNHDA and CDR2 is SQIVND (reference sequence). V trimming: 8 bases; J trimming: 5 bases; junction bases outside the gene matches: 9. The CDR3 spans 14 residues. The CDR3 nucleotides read TGTGCCAGTCTACCGGGACAGGGTTTTTATGGCTACACCTTC. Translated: CASLPGQGFYGYTF. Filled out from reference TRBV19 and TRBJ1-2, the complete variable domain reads DGGITQSPKYLFRKEGQNVTLSCEQNLNHDAMYWYRQDPGQGLRLIYYSQIVNDFQKGDIAEGYSVSREKKESFPLTVTSAQKNPTAFYLCASLPGQGFYGYTFGSGTRLTVV.

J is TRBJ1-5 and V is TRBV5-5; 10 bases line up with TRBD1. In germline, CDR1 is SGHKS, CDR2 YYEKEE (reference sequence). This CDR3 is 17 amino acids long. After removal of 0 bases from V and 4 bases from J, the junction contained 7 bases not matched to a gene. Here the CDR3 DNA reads TGTGCCAGCAGCTTGGGAATAGGGACAGGGGAGAATCAGCCCCAGCATTTT. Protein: CASSLGIGTGENQPQHF.

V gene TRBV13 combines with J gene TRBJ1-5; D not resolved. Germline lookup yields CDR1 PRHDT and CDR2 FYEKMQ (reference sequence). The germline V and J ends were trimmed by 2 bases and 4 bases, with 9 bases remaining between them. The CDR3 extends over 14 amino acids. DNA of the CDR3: TGTGCCAGCAGCTTACGGGCGGGTAATCAGCCCCAGCATTTT. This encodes CASSLRAGNQPQHF.

The CDR3 sequence: CASSHRVQGKKNEQFF. DNA of the CDR3: TGTGCCAGCTCACACCGTGTGCAGGGCAAGAAGAATGAGCAGTTCTTC. This sequence joins TRBV18 and TRBJ2-1; D might be TRBD1 (5 bases). The CDR3 is 16 amino acids. The germline V gene has CDR1 KGHSH and CDR2 LQKENI. Between the trimmed V and J ends, which lost 4 bases and 7 bases, there was a span of 20 bases.

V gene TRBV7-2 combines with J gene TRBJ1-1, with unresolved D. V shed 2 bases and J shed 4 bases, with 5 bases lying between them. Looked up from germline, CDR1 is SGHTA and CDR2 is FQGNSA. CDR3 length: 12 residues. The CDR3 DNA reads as TGTGCCAGCAGCTTATCGTTCACTGAAGCTTTCTTT. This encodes CASSLSFTEAFF.

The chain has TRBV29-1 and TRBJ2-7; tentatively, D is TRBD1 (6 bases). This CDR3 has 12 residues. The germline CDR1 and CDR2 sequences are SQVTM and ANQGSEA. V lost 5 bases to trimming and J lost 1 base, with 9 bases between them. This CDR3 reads CSVRDNSYEQYF. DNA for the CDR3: TGCAGCGTTAGGGACAATTCCTACGAGCAGTACTTC.

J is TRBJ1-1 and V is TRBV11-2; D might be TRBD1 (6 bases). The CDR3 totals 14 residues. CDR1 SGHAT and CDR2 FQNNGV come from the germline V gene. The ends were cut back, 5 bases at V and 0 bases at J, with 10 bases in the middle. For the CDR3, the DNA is TGTGCCAGCAGCCGTGACAGGTTGAACACTGAAGCTTTCTTT. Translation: CASSRDRLNTEAFF.

CDR3 region: CASSYLTATSPLHF. The CDR3 region has the DNA TGTGCCAGCAGTTACCTAACAGCTACTTCACCCCTCCACTTT. The genes are TRBV6-2 or TRBV6-3 and TRBJ1-6; D is ambiguous. Germline V CDR1 and CDR2: MNHEY, SVGEGT. The CDR3 spans 14 residues. Trimming cost V 2 bases and J 9 bases, with 11 bases left between them.

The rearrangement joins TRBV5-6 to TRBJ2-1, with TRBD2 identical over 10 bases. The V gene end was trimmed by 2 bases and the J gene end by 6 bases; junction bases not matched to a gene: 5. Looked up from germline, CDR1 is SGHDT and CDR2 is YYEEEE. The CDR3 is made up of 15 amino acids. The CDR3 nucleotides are TGTGCCAGCAGCTTTCTAGCGGGAGAGGGCAATGAGCAGTTCTTC. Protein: CASSFLAGEGNEQFF.

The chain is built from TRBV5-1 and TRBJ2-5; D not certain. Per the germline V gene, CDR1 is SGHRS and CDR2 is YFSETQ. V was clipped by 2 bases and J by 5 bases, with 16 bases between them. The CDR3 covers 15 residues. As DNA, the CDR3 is TGCGCCAGCAGCTTACGCCGTGACCCGAGGGAGACCCAGTACTTC. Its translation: CASSLRRDPRETQYF.

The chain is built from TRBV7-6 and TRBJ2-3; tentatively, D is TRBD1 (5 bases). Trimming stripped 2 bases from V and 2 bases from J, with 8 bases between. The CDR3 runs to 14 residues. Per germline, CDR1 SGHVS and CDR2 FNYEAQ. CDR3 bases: TGTGCCAGCAGCTTATTAGGGGACACAGATACGCAGTATTTT. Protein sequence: CASSLLGDTDTQYF.

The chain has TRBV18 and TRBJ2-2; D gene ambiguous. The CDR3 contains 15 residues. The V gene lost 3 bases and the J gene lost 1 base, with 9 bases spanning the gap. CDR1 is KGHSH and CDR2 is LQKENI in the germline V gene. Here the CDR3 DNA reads TGTGCCAGCTCACCCCCCGCAGAGAACACCGGGGAGCTGTTTTTT. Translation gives CASSPPAENTGELFF. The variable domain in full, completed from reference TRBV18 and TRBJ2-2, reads NAGVMQNPRHLVRRRGQEARLRCSPMKGHSHVYWYRQLPEEGLKFMVYLQKENIIDESGMPKERFSAEFPKEGPSILRIQQVVRGDSAAYFCASSPPAENTGELFFGEGSRLTVL.

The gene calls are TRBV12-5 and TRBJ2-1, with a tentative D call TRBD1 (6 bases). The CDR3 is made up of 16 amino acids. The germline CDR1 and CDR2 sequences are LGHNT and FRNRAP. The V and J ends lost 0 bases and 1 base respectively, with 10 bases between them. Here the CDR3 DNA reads TGTGCTAGTGGTTTGGTCCAGGGGTCGTCCTACAATGAGCAGTTCTTC. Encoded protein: CASGLVQGSSYNEQFF. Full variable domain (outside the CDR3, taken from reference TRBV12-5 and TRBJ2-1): DARVTQTPRHKVTEMGQEVTMRCQPILGHNTVFWYRQTMMQGLELLAYFRNRAPLDDSGMPKDRFSAEMPDATLATLKIQPSEPRDSAVYFCASGLVQGSSYNEQFFGPGTRLTVL.

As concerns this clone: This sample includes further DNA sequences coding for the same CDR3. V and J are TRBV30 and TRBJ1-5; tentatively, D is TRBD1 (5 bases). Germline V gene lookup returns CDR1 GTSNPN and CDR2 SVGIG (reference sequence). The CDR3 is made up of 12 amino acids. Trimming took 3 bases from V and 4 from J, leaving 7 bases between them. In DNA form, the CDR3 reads TGTGCCTGGAGCGGGGGTAATCAGCCCCAGCATTTT. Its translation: CAWSGGNQPQHF.

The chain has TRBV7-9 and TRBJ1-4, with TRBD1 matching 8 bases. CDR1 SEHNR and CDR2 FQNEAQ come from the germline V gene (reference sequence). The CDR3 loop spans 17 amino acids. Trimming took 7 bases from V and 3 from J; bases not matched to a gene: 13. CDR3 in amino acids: CASTLGIQGASNEKLFF. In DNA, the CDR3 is TGTGCCAGCACCTTGGGGATTCAGGGGGCGTCTAATGAAAAACTGTTTTTT. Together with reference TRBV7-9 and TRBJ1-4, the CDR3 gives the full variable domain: DTGVSQNPRHKITKRGQNVTFRCDPISEHNRLYWYRQTLGQGPEFLTYFQNEAQLEKSRLLSDRFSAERPKGSFSTLEIQRTEQGDSAMYLCASTLGIQGASNEKLFFGSGTQLSVL.